Listed below are T cell receptor beta chains from one sample, sequenced in a study of shared clonotypes between healthy human individuals. Method: immunoSEQ multiplex PCR; TCRdb's copy keeps in-frame clones and lacks some. Of around 2.1 million clones listed, 90% to 97% were seen once; the top ten hold around 0.13%. The sample was naive CD4+ T cells sorted from blood. These receptors were taken from a man aged 18 to 29 in good health. CDR3s include the opening cysteine and the closing phenylalanine or tryptophan. D genes are given only for firm matches. Size tells how often a clone was seen (once, few, many) or the class of an expanded clone, and some rows leave it out.

TRBV11-2,TRBJ2-5,-,TRBD2,TGTGCCAGCAGCCGGATGGCGGTGGCTAGCGGGAGCGGGGAGACCCAGTACTTC,CASSRMAVASGSGETQYF
TRBV19,TRBJ1-5,-,-,TGTGCCACCTTAGCTATGGGGGCGAGCAATCAGCCCCAGCATTTT,CATLAMGASNQPQHF
TRBV5-1,TRBJ2-3,-,TRBD2,TGCGCCAGCAGCTTTTGGGCGGGAGGAAGGAGCACAGATACGCAGTATTTT,CASSFWAGGRSTDTQYF
TRBV19,TRBJ1-2,-,TRBD1,TGTGCCAGTAGTAACAGGGGCTATGGCTACACCTTC,CASSNRGYGYTF
TRBV4-3,TRBJ1-1,-,-,TGCGCCAGCAGCCTTCGAGCGACGAACACTGAAGCTTTCTTT,CASSLRATNTEAFF
TRBV6-5,TRBJ1-3,once,-,TGTGCCAGCAGTCGCGGGGGGCAGGGGAAAAACACCATATATTTT,CASSRGGQGKNTIYF
TRBV4-1,TRBJ2-7,-,TRBD1,TGCGCCAGCAGCCATGTTGGGACAGGCCCCTACGAGCAGTACTTC,CASSHVGTGPYEQYF
TRBV28,TRBJ2-3,-,-,TGTGCCAGCAGTATCACAGATACTCAGTATTTT,CASSITDTQYF
TRBV28,TRBJ1-2,-,-,TGTGCCAGCAGTTTAAAGGGCAGGCCCTACACCTTC,CASSLKGRPYTF
TRBV5-1,TRBJ1-1,-,TRBD1,TGCGCCAGCAGCGCGGGACAGGGGGGAACTGAAGCTTTCTTT,CASSAGQGGTEAFF
TRBV10-3,TRBJ2-7,-,-,TGTGCCACCGTTAATCTAGGGTTCTCCTACGAGCAGTACTTC,CATVNLGFSYEQYF
TRBV5-6,TRBJ2-5,-,-,TGTGCCAGCAGCCTTACCGGGATCCAAGAGACCCAGTACTTC,CASSLTGIQETQYF
TRBV19,TRBJ2-3,-,-,TGTGCCAGTAGTAACATATACCTCACAGATACGCAGTATTTT,CASSNIYLTDTQYF
TRBV2,TRBJ1-2,few,-,TGTGCCAGCAGTGACCACGATAACTATGGCTACACCTTC,CASSDHDNYGYTF
TRBV5-6,TRBJ2-7,-,TRBD2,TGTGCCAGCACCAAAAGGACTAGCGGGTCGAGCTCCTACGAGCAGTACTTC,CASTKRTSGSSSYEQYF
TRBV4-3,TRBJ2-7,-,TRBD2,TGCGCCAGCAGCCAAGATAGGACTAGCGGAATGAGCTCCTACGAGCAGTACTTC,CASSQDRTSGMSSYEQYF
TRBV2,TRBJ1-3,-,-,TGTGCCAGCAGTGAAGGACCCACCTCTGGAAACACCATATATTTT,CASSEGPTSGNTIYF
TRBV5-1,TRBJ2-3,-,-,TGCGCCAGCAGCTTGCCCGTGGCGGGGCAGCGGGTCGGGACAGATACGCAGTATTTT,CASSLPVAGQRVGTDTQYF
TRBV6-5,TRBJ1-5,-,-,TGTGCCAGCAGTTATGAGGGGAGCAATCAGCCCCAGCATTTT,CASSYEGSNQPQHF
TRBV28,TRBJ2-5,-,-,TGTGCCAGCAGCCCCAAACTAGGAACGGAGACCCAGTACTTC,CASSPKLGTETQYF
TRBV28,TRBJ1-1,-,-,TGTGCCAGCAGTTTAAACATGAACACTGAAGCTTTCTTT,CASSLNMNTEAFF
TRBV5-6,TRBJ2-1,-,-,TGTGCCAGCAGCTTGGCGCTACAGGGACTAATCTACAATGAGCAGTTCTTC,CASSLALQGLIYNEQFF
TRBV6-1,TRBJ1-5,-,-,TGTGCCAGCAGCCAAATCCGGGACAGCAATCAGCCCCAGCATTTT,CASSQIRDSNQPQHF
TRBV25-1,TRBJ1-6,once,-,TGTGCCAGCAGTGAATTAAGGGCAGAAAATTCACCCCTCCACTTT,CASSELRAENSPLHF
TRBV19,TRBJ1-4,-,-,TGTGCCAGTAGTCCAACTACGATGATCGGGGAAAAACTGTTTTTT,CASSPTTMIGEKLFF
TRBV10-3,TRBJ2-7,-,-,TGTGCCATCAGTAACACCCCCTACGAGCAGTACTTC,CAISNTPYEQYF
TRBV5-6,TRBJ2-2,once,TRBD1,TGTGCCAGCAGCTTGTGGGGACAGGGAACCGGGGAGCTGTTTTTT,CASSLWGQGTGELFF
TRBV27,TRBJ1-1,-,TRBD1,TGTGCCAGCAGTTTGGAGGGGGCCATGAACACTGAAGCTTTCTTT,CASSLEGAMNTEAFF
TRBV5-8,TRBJ2-7,-,-,TGTGCCAGCAGCTGGTACGAGCAGTACTTC,CASSWYEQYF
TRBV5-1,TRBJ2-1,-,TRBD1,TGCGCCAGCAGCTTGCGGCCTACAGGGGACTCCTACAATGAGCAGTTCTTC,CASSLRPTGDSYNEQFF
TRBV7-2,TRBJ1-6,-,TRBD1,TGTGCCAGCAGCTGGCGACAGGGAAGCTCCTATAATTCACCCCTCCACTTT,CASSWRQGSSYNSPLHF
TRBV4-3,TRBJ2-7,-,TRBD2,TGCGCCAGCAGCCAGGTGTTAGCGGGTGGCTCCTACGAGCAGTACTTC,CASSQVLAGGSYEQYF
TRBV5-1,TRBJ2-1,-,TRBD1,TGCGCCAGCAACCCGGACAGGGTGTCCTACAATGAGCAGTTCTTC,CASNPDRVSYNEQFF
TRBV5-6,TRBJ2-2,-,TRBD1,TGTGCCAGCAGCTCGAGGACAGGGGAGAACACCGGGGAGCTGTTTTTT,CASSSRTGENTGELFF
TRBV10-3,TRBJ2-4,-,TRBD1,TGTGCCATCAGTGACGTAGTCGGGACAGGTGGTTTTTTAGCCAAAAACATTCAGTACTTC,CAISDVVGTGGFLAKNIQYF
TRBV6-6,TRBJ1-5,-,TRBD1,TGTGCCAGCAGTTACTTCGGACAGGGTGAAGGTCAGCCCCAGCATTTT,CASSYFGQGEGQPQHF
TRBV6-5,TRBJ1-1,-,TRBD1,TGTGCCAGCACCCCCGGACAGGGCTCTGAAGCTTTCTTT,CASTPGQGSEAFF
TRBV30,TRBJ2-4,-,-,TGTGCCTTGTCCCGACGGGGAGTCGGGAAAAACATTCAGTACTTC,CALSRRGVGKNIQYF
TRBV6-5,TRBJ1-4,-,-,TGTGCCAGCAGTTACTCGGGTGAAAAACTGTTTTTT,CASSYSGEKLFF
TRBV7-3,TRBJ2-1,-,TRBD1,TGTGCCAGCCGGTCGGGGACAGGCAATGAGCAGTTCTTC,CASRSGTGNEQFF
TRBV10-1,TRBJ2-5,-,TRBD1,TGCGCCAGCAGTGAGTCGAGAGGACAGGGAGAGACCCAGTACTTC,CASSESRGQGETQYF
TRBV10-3,TRBJ2-7,-,TRBD2,TGTGCCATCAGTGAGGCTAGCGGGGGGTACGAGCAGTACTTC,CAISEASGGYEQYF
TRBV7-2,TRBJ2-7,-,-,TGTGCCAGCAGCTCCTACCTCACAGGAACCGAGCAGTACTTC,CASSSYLTGTEQYF
TRBV19,TRBJ1-1,few,-,TGTGCCAGTAGTATTCCTCCTGCCAAAGCTTTCTTT,CASSIPPAKAFF
TRBV14,TRBJ1-1,-,-,TGTGCCAGCAGCCATCGGGGGTACTACACTGAAGCTTTCTTT,CASSHRGYYTEAFF
TRBV5-6,TRBJ2-7,-,TRBD1,TGTGCCAGCAGTGGCCCCGGGACAGCCACCTACGAGCAGTACTTC,CASSGPGTATYEQYF
TRBV7-6,TRBJ1-5,once,-,TGTGCCAGCAGCGCCCACAGGGGCAATCAGCCCCAGCATTTT,CASSAHRGNQPQHF
TRBV10-3,TRBJ1-5,-,-,TGTGCCATCAGTGACGGGGAAAGTCAGCCCCAGCATTTT,CAISDGESQPQHF
TRBV18,TRBJ1-4,-,TRBD1,TGTGCCAGCTCACCAACCAGGGGGCATACTAATGAAAAACTGTTTTTT,CASSPTRGHTNEKLFF
TRBV5-1,TRBJ1-3,-,-,TGCGCCAGCAGCTTAGTTAGCGTCAGTTCCTCTGGAAACACCATATATTTT,CASSLVSVSSSGNTIYF
TRBV7-9,TRBJ2-3,-,TRBD2,TGTGCCAGCAGTAGCGGGAGTAACGCAGATACGCAGTATTTT,CASSSGSNADTQYF
TRBV7-8,TRBJ1-2,-,TRBD1,TGTGCCAGCAGCGGTGGGAACAGGGGGCTTCTCTATGGCTACACCTTC,CASSGGNRGLLYGYTF
TRBV9,TRBJ2-3,-,TRBD2,TGTGCCAGCAGCGTACTAGGGCTAGCGGGAGGAGATACGCAGTATTTT,CASSVLGLAGGDTQYF
TRBV6-1,TRBJ2-7,-,-,TGTGCCAGCAGTGAAGCGGCCCAGGGTCTCAACGAGCAGTACTTC,CASSEAAQGLNEQYF